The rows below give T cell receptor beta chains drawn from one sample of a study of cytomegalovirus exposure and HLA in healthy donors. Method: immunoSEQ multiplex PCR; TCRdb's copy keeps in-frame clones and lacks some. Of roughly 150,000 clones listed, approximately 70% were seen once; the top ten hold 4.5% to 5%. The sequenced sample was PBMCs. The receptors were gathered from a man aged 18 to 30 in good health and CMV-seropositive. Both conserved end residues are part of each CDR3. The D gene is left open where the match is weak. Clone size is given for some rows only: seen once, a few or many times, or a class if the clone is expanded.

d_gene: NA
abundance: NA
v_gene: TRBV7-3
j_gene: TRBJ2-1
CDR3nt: TGTGCCAGCAGCAGAAGGGGCCCGAGCTCCTACAATGAGCAGTTCTTC
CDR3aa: CASSRRGPSSYNEQFF

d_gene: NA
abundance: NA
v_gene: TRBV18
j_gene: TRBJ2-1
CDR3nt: TGTGCCAGCTCATCGACTAATGAGCAGTTCTTC
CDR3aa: CASSSTNEQFF

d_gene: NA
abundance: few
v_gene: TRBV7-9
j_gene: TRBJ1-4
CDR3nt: TGTGCCAGCAGTAGGGAGGAAAAACTGTTTTTT
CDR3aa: CASSREEKLFF

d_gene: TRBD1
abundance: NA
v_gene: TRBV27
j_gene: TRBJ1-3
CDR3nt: TGTGCCAGCAGTCCGGGACAGGGAAACACCATATATTTT
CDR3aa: CASSPGQGNTIYF

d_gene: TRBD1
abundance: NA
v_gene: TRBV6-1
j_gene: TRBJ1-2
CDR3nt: TGTGCCAGCACTAGGACAGGGAACTATGGCTACACCTTC
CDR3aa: CASTRTGNYGYTF

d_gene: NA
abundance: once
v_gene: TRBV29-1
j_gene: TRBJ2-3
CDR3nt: TGCAGCGGGAGGTTGACGGGGATCACAGATACGCAGTATTTT
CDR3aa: CSGRLTGITDTQYF

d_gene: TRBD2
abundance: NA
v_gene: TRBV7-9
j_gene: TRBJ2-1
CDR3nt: TGTGCCAGCAGCTTGACTAGCGGGAGGGCCAATGAGCAGTTCTTC
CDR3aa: CASSLTSGRANEQFF

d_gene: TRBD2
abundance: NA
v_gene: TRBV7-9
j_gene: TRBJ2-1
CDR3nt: TGTGCCAGCAGCCCACCGGGGACTAGCGGGGGGGGGAATGAGCAGTTCTTC
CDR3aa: CASSPPGTSGGGNEQFF

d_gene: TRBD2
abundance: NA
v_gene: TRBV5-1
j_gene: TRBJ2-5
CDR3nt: TGCGCCAGCAGCTTGGGGGGGGGACTAGAAGAGACCCAGTACTTC
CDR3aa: CASSLGGGLEETQYF

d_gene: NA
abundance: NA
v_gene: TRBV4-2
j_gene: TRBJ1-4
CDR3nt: TGTGCCAGCAGTCCGGGACTTGGTGGGGAAAAACTGTTTTTT
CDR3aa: CASSPGLGGEKLFF

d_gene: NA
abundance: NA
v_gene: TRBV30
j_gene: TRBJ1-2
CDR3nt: TGTGCCTGGAGTGTCTCTCAGAACTATGGCTACACCTTC
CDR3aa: CAWSVSQNYGYTF